This T cell receptor (beta chain) is drawn from a study of blood T cell repertoires in COVID-19. Data came from immunoSEQ multiplex PCR; TCRdb stores just in-frame clones and leaves some out. The sample has approximately 120,000 clones, roughly 83% seen once. With 5 bases clipped from V and 12 bases from J, the junction kept 20 bases outside the gene matches. The CDR3 extends over 17 amino acids. Germline V gene sequence: CDR1 SGDLS, CDR2 YYNGEE. Sequenced sample: peripheral blood. The gene calls are TRBV9 and TRBJ1-6, with 7 bases aligning to TRBD1. The clonotype originates from a human donor in a cohort sampled during active COVID-19. DNA of the CDR3: TGTGCCAGCAGTACTAGAGCTGGGGGACAGATCGTTGGACCCCTCCACTTT. It translates to CASSTRAGGQIVGPLHF.